This is a list of T cell receptor beta chains from one sample in a study of T-cell memory formation after mild COVID-19. Using its own MiXCR run on the 5' RACE reads, TCRdb lists one record per CDR3 protein. The sample shows hundreds of thousands of distinct CDR3 sequences, approximately 15% of them seen only once. The sample consisted of PBMCs or a T cell subset sorted from them (not recorded which). The receptors stem from a man younger than 30 who had mild COVID-19 (a few samples of this study predate the infection). Cell type and time point are not known. Both conserved end residues are trimmed from each CDR3.

j_gene	v_gene	CDR3aa
TRBJ2-1	TRBV7-2	ASRWDRDIGEQF
TRBJ1-5	TRBV5-5	ASSLWHLNQPQH
TRBJ2-4	TRBV24-1	ATSDARDSTIQY
TRBJ2-1	TRBV28	ASSLFSSGTVGNEQF
TRBJ2-3	TRBV20-1	SPSGQGSTDTQY
TRBJ2-1	TRBV12-3/TRBV12-4	ATTGGFSYNEQF
TRBJ1-2	TRBV7-2	ASSPLDRVDT
TRBJ2-1	TRBV3-1	ASSLTGEDEQF
TRBJ1-2	TRBV7-2	ASSSHRGTGQLEYT
TRBJ2-7	TRBV5-1	ASCDRFPYEQY
TRBJ1-1	TRBV4-3	ASSHTRGPEAF
TRBJ1-1	TRBV3-2	ASSQNLQGVTEAF